A selection of T cell receptor beta chains follows, all from one sample in a study of T cell repertoires in cytomegalovirus infection. TCRdb re-called the reads with MiXCR, one entry per CDR3 protein. Among 750,000 to 950,000 distinct CDR3 sequences listed, 25% to 35% were seen once. Their antigen targets remain unknown. Here the sequenced sample was cultured CD8+ T cells from PBMCs, taken from culture after CMV antigen stimulation. The receptors derive from a human donor in good health (CMV status not recorded). Some clones in this sample may be carry-over from other donors' samples. The CDR3 runs from the conserved cysteine through the conserved F or W. A D gene is named only where the DNA matches it firmly. The size field is filled for only some rows; it gives once, few, many or a size class.

abundance,j_gene,v_gene,len,d_gene,CDR3nt,CDR3aa
.,TRBJ2-6,TRBV7-9,21,.,TGTGCCAGCAGCTTTTACGCCCTCCGGCAGGCCTCCATCTCTGGGGCCAACGTCCTGACTTTC,CASSFYALRQASISGANVLTF
many,TRBJ1-1,TRBV7-6,14,.,TGTGCCAGCAGCTTAGAGCCGGGGGGGCCCGAAGCTTTCTTT,CASSLEPGGPEAFF
.,TRBJ2-1,TRBV4-1,18,.,TGCGCCAGCAGCCAAAGCTCCGTACAGGGGACTCTGGGGGATGAGCAGTTCTTC,CASSQSSVQGTLGDEQFF
few,TRBJ2-2,TRBV6-2/TRBV6-3,16,.,TGTGCCAGCAGAAATGGTGGACGGAAGAACACCGGGGAGCTGTTTTTT,CASRNGGRKNTGELFF
few,TRBJ1-5,TRBV6-2/TRBV6-3,13,TRBD1,TGTGCCAGCGGGACAGGGATAAATCAGCCCCAGCATTTT,CASGTGINQPQHF
.,TRBJ2-3,TRBV9,14,.,TGTGCCAGCAGCGGGGGAGATCCCACAGATACGCAGTATTTT,CASSGGDPTDTQYF
.,TRBJ2-3,TRBV27,15,.,TGTGCCAGCAGTTTCACCGGGGACCGCACAGATACGCAGTATTTT,CASSFTGDRTDTQYF
many,TRBJ1-2,TRBV7-2,14,TRBD1,TGTGCCAGCAGCCCACGGACAGGGAACTATGGCTACACCTTC,CASSPRTGNYGYTF
.,TRBJ2-7,TRBV2,12,.,TGTGCCAGCAGTGGCCCACTCTACGAGCAGTACTTC,CASSGPLYEQYF
few,TRBJ1-1,TRBV7-6,14,.,TGTGCCAGCAGCTGGCTGGACAGTAACACTGAAGCTTTCTTT,CASSWLDSNTEAFF
.,TRBJ1-1,TRBV28,13,.,TGTGCCAGCAAACTAGGGGGGACCACTGAAGCTTTCTTT,CASKLGGTTEAFF
.,TRBJ1-5,TRBV28,15,.,TGTGCCAGCAGTCAGTACAGTTATAGCAATCAGCCCCAGCATTTT,CASSQYSYSNQPQHF
.,TRBJ2-2,TRBV7-6,13,.,TGTGCCAGCAAACCGGGGAACACCGGGGAGCTGTTTTTT,CASKPGNTGELFF
.,TRBJ1-2,TRBV27,16,.,TGTGCCAGCAGTCCCAGGGACCGCTACTCAGGCTATGGCTACACCTTC,CASSPRDRYSGYGYTF
once,TRBJ1-6,TRBV2,13,.,TGTGCCAAACGGCAGAGAAATAATTCACCCCTCCACTTT,CAKRQRNNSPLHF
.,TRBJ2-2,TRBV12-3/TRBV12-4,12,.,TGTGCCAGCCACTGGGGCACCGGGGAGCTGTTTTTT,CASHWGTGELFF
many,TRBJ1-1,TRBV7-9,13,.,TGTGCCAGCAGCTTTAAGACTAGCCTCGAAGCTTTCTTT,CASSFKTSLEAFF
few,TRBJ2-7,TRBV4-1,14,TRBD2,TGCGCCAGCAGCCAAGCGGGGGACTACTACGAGCAGTACTTC,CASSQAGDYYEQYF
many,TRBJ2-1,TRBV3-1,13,.,TGTGCCAGCAGCCGATCCGAAGTGGGTGAGCAGTTCTTC,CASSRSEVGEQFF
.,TRBJ1-5,TRBV12-5,12,.,TGTGCTAGTGGTTCAGGGAATCAGCCCCAGCATTTT,CASGSGNQPQHF
many,TRBJ1-2,TRBV7-9,15,TRBD1,TGTGCCAGCAGCCCCTCCGGGACAGGAAACTATGGCTACACCTTC,CASSPSGTGNYGYTF
few,TRBJ2-3,TRBV7-9,14,TRBD1,TGTGCCAGCAGCTACGACAGGGGCCTCGATACGCAGTATTTT,CASSYDRGLDTQYF
few,TRBJ2-3,TRBV6-5,13,.,TGTGCCAGCGTGGGTTTGGCCACAGATACGCAGTATTTT,CASVGLATDTQYF
.,TRBJ1-1,TRBV18,15,.,TGTGCCAGCTCACCACCCCTCAGCATACATAGTCAAGCTTTCTTT,CASSPPLSIHSQAFF
few,TRBJ2-2,TRBV11-2,14,TRBD1,TGTGCCAGCAGTCGACAGGGTGTCACCGGGGAGCTGTTTTTT,CASSRQGVTGELFF
.,TRBJ1-2,TRBV7-8,16,TRBD1,TGTGCCAGCAGCTACCCCTCCGACAGGGGAGGCTATGGCTACACCTTC,CASSYPSDRGGYGYTF
few,TRBJ1-1,TRBV19,13,.,TGTGCCAGTAGTATATTTATGAACACTGAAGCTTTCTTT,CASSIFMNTEAFF
few,TRBJ2-5,TRBV7-9,14,TRBD1,TGTGCCAGCAGCGGGGGACAGGGGGTAGAGACCCAGTACTTC,CASSGGQGVETQYF
many,TRBJ2-1,TRBV11-1,16,TRBD2,TGTGCCAGCAGCTTTTTAGGACTAGCGGGGAACAATGAGCAGTTCTTC,CASSFLGLAGNNEQFF
.,TRBJ1-2,TRBV10-3,17,.,TGTGCCATCAGTGACCCCGTACCGCCACAGGACCGCTATGGCTACACCTTC,CAISDPVPPQDRYGYTF